A single sample gave rise to the 22 T cell receptor beta chains below, sequenced in a study of regulatory T cells in long-lasting Graves disease. Building the TCR beta libraries relied on iRepertoire HTBI primers, and CDR3 regions underwent Arm-PCR. MiXCR was run by TCRdb on the multiplex PCR reads, yielding one entry per CDR3 protein. This table holds 400,000 to 550,000 distinct CDR3 sequences, about 15% found once. Time point defined: newly diagnosed GD, antithyroid drugs for less than 3 months. PBMC-extracted RNA yielded the TCR library. The same data also contributed to another study, on T cells in Graves' hyperthyroidism and ophthalmopathy.

The specimen comprised peripheral blood mononuclear cells (PBMCs), sampled at new diagnosis, from a patient treated with antithyroid drugs. These receptors came from a woman aged 25-40 years with Graves disease.

This clonotype has just a few counts. The gene calls are TRBV25-1 and TRBJ1-1, with a weak D call TRBD1 (5 bases). The germline V and J ends were trimmed by 7 bases and 0 bases, with 21 bases remaining between them. This CDR3 has 17 amino acids. Germline CDR1 reads MGHDK; CDR2 reads SYGVNS. CDR3 residues: CASIGNFGGDVNTEAFF. CDR3 nucleotide sequence: TGTGCCAGCATCGGGAACTTTGGGGGAGATGTGAACACTGAAGCTTTCTTT.

The CDR3 spells CSAIAEITDTQYF. In DNA form, the CDR3 reads TGCAGTGCCATAGCGGAGATCACAGATACGCAGTATTTT. The chain couples TRBV20-1 to TRBJ2-3; perhaps TRBD2 as D (6 bases). V shed 6 bases and J shed 2 bases, with 12 bases lying between them. The CDR3 runs to 13 residues. Germline V gives CDR1 DFQATT, CDR2 SNEGSKA (reference sequence).

The rearrangement uses TRBV6-5 and TRBJ1-4; 8 bases are shared with TRBD1. In germline, CDR1 is MNHEY, CDR2 SVGAGI. The CDR3 spans 13 residues. V lost 5 bases and J lost 12; bases outside the gene matches: 8. The CDR3 loop is CASSRTGNTELFF. CDR3 nucleotides: TGTGCCAGCAGTCGGACAGGGAATACGGAACTGTTTTTT.

This clonotype was counted at least ten times. J is TRBJ2-1 and V is TRBV11-3, with a tentative D call TRBD1 (6 bases). V was cut by 3 bases and J by 12 bases, with 15 bases left in between. Looked up from germline, CDR1 is SGHNT and CDR2 is YENEEA. This CDR3 has 13 residues. CDR3 region: CASSFQQGRAQFF. The CDR3 bases are TGTGCCAGCAGCTTTCAACAGGGTCGGGCGCAGTTCTTC.

This clonotype was seen at least ten times. The genes are TRBV6-5 and TRBJ1-2, with unresolved D. The CDR3 spans 16 residues. The germline V gene encodes CDR1 MNHEY and CDR2 SVGAGI. Trimming shortened V by 3 bases and J by 4 bases, and 18 bases separated the two germline ends. The CDR3 coding sequence is TGTGCCAGCAGTTATAGGGCAGCTCTTGTTTCCTATGGCTACACCTTC. It encodes CASSYRAALVSYGYTF.

In this sample, this clonotype turned up a few times. The CDR3 nucleotides read TGTGCCAGCAGTTTTTACGGTAGCAATCAGCCCCAGCATTTT. Its protein product is CASSFYGSNQPQHF. The V gene is TRBV28, the J gene TRBJ1-5; D uncertain. The length of the CDR3 is 14 residues. Trimming took 3 bases from V and 0 from J, leaving 6 bases between them. Germline values: CDR1 MDHEN, CDR2 SYDVKM. Supplemented by reference TRBV28 and TRBJ1-5, the full variable domain reads DVKVTQSSRYLVKRTGEKVFLECVQDMDHENMFWYRQDPGLGLRLIYFSYDVKMKEKGDIPEGYSVSREKKERFSLILESASTNQTSMYLCASSFYGSNQPQHFGDGTRLSIL.

This clonotype was seen repeatedly, ten times or more. The chain carries TRBV7-2 and TRBJ2-1; 7 bases align to TRBD1. Trimming removed 6 bases from V and 0 bases from J; junction bases left unmatched: 8. This CDR3 is 16 amino acids long. Germline V gene sequence: CDR1 SGHTA, CDR2 FQGNSA. CDR3 amino acids: CASRSGTASSYNEQFF. As DNA, the CDR3 is TGTGCCAGCAGATCCGGGACAGCGTCCTCCTACAATGAGCAGTTCTTC.

For this clonotype: A read error is likely here: a far larger clone is one base away. The V call is TRBV11-2, the J call TRBJ2-1; D not resolved. The end of the DNA aligns better with TRBJ2-7, so the J call may be wrong. Germline V gene sequence: CDR1 SGHAT, CDR2 FQNNGV. The CDR3 is 12 residues long. The CDR3 protein is CASSLGDTEQYF. CDR3 in DNA: TGTGCCAGCAGCTTAGGGGATACCGAGCAGTACTTC.

This chain links TRBV13 with TRBJ2-7; TRBD2 agrees at 11 bases. The V and J ends lost 0 bases and 6 bases, in that order; junction bases with no gene match: 10. Germline CDR1 and CDR2: PRHDT and FYEKMQ (reference sequence). The CDR3 loop spans 17 amino acids. The CDR3 DNA sequence: TGTGCCAGCAGCTTAGGACTTGGGTCTAGCGGGAGGCCCGAGCAGTACTTC. This sequence encodes CASSLGLGSSGRPEQYF.

This chain uses TRBV4-1 with TRBJ2-2, with TRBD2 matching over 7 bases. From germline, CDR1 is MGHRA and CDR2 YSYEKL. V trimming: 3 bases; J trimming: 2 bases; junction bases outside the gene matches: 3. The CDR3 has 15 amino acids. CDR3 region: CASSQRGGNTGELFF. The CDR3 DNA reads as TGCGCCAGCAGCCAGCGCGGGGGAAACACCGGGGAGCTGTTTTTT.

This clonotype was counted at least ten times. This chain uses TRBV27 with TRBJ2-7, with TRBD2 identical over 11 bases. With V trimmed by 10 bases and J by 5 bases, 7 bases remained unmatched. The CDR3 sequence is 13 residues long. CDR1 is MNHEY and CDR2 is SMNVEV in the germline V gene (reference sequence). CDR3 nucleotides: TGTGCCACTAGACTAGCGGGACTCAACGAGCAGTACTTC. Translated, it gives CATRLAGLNEQYF.

There are many counts of this clonotype. The genes are TRBV3-1 and TRBJ1-1; the D gene is possibly TRBD1 (6 bases). The CDR3 has 14 amino acids. The V end lost 0 bases, the J end lost 7 bases, and 12 bases lay between the germline ends. The germline gives CDR1 LGHDT, CDR2 YNNKEL (reference sequence). This CDR3 is CASSQDRGGREAFF. CDR3 sequence (DNA): TGTGCCAGCAGCCAAGATCGAGGGGGGCGTGAAGCTTTCTTT.

The chain has TRBV3-1 and TRBJ2-5, with 10 nucleotides matching TRBD2. Germline CDR1 LGHDT, CDR2 YNNKEL (reference sequence). The CDR3 sequence is 21 residues long. V was clipped by 4 bases and J by 6 bases; unmatched bases: 26. CDR3 sequence: CASSLIPRGSGRADWLKTQYF. The CDR3, as DNA: TGTGCCAGCAGCCTAATCCCACGGGGAAGCGGGAGGGCCGATTGGTTAAAGACCCAGTACTTC.

The sample holds one count of this clonotype. The chain joins TRBV6-1 to TRBJ1-1, with D maybe TRBD1 (6 bases). Germline V gene data show CDR1 as MNHNS and CDR2 as SASEGT. The CDR3 has 15 residues. V shed 6 bases and J shed 6 bases, with 20 bases lying between them. The DNA of the CDR3 is TGTGCCAGCAGCGAAACACAGGGTCACCGGGCTGAAGCTTTCTTT. It translates to CASSETQGHRAEAFF.

This clonotype was found many times. The chain joins TRBV12-3 or TRBV12-4 to TRBJ2-2, with 9 bases identical to TRBD1. The CDR3 is 16 residues long. V shed 5 bases, J shed 7 bases, and the junction held 11 bases outside the gene matches. CDR3 residues: CASSQNRGRSGGELFF. CDR3 DNA sequence: TGTGCCAGCAGTCAGAACAGGGGGCGCTCCGGCGGGGAGCTGTTTTTT.

This clonotype was observed at least ten times. The chain has TRBV9 and TRBJ2-1; TRBD2 might be the D (5 bases). Germline loops: CDR1 SGDLS, CDR2 YYNGEE. Trimming removed 4 bases at V and 10 bases at J, with 21 bases between. The length of the CDR3 is 15 residues. In nucleotides, the CDR3 is TGTGCCAGCAGCCGGTCCGGGGTGGCCACCGACGAGCAGTTCTTC. It encodes CASSRSGVATDEQFF.

Of note for this clonotype: A single base separates this from a much larger clone, so it may be a read error. This chain uses TRBV18 with TRBJ2-5; weak D call: TRBD1 (6 bases). This CDR3 has 14 residues. From germline, CDR1 is KGHSH and CDR2 LQKENI. This CDR3 reads CASSPQGFRGTLYF. The CDR3 nucleotides are TGTGCCAGCTCACCGCAGGGGTTTCGTGGGACCCTGTACTTC.

This clonotype was detected a few times. The chain joins TRBV27 to TRBJ2-3, with D tentatively TRBD2 (6 bases). CDR1 and CDR2 (germline): MNHEY, SMNVEV (reference sequence). V shed 6 bases and J shed 0 bases, with 16 bases lying between them. The CDR3 is 16 residues long. The chain's CDR3 is CASRPGGLTSTDTQYF. The CDR3 bases are TGTGCCAGCAGACCCGGGGGACTGACTAGCACAGATACGCAGTATTTT.

In DNA form, the CDR3 reads TGTGCCAGCAGTTTGGACACGATTAACACTGAAGCTTTCTTT. Translated: CASSLDTINTEAFF. This chain joins TRBV6-5 and TRBJ1-1, with TRBD1 as a possible D gene (5 bases). V was clipped by 4 bases and J by 2 bases, with 11 bases between them. CDR3 length equals 14 residues. Germline lookup yields CDR1 MNHEY and CDR2 SVGAGI.

This clonotype was detected a few times. The chain uses TRBV20-1 and TRBJ2-1; D tentatively fits TRBD1 or TRBD2 (6 bases each). The germline V and J ends were trimmed by 5 bases and 2 bases, with 13 bases remaining between them. Germline assignment: CDR1 DFQATT and CDR2 SNEGSKA (reference sequence). The CDR3 has 14 amino acids. The CDR3 protein is CSAGGQGTYNEQFF. The CDR3 nucleotides read TGCAGTGCTGGAGGGCAGGGGACCTACAATGAGCAGTTCTTC.

The V call is TRBV2, the J call TRBJ1-1; D is perhaps TRBD1 (6 bases). The V gene lost 6 bases and the J gene lost 3 bases, with 8 bases spanning the gap. The CDR3 sequence is 12 residues long. Germline V gives CDR1 SNHLY, CDR2 FYNNEI. CDR3 DNA: TGTGCCAGCAGGGGGGCCGACACTGAAGCTTTCTTT. Its translation is CASRGADTEAFF.

This clonotype was seen more than once but under ten times. This chain uses TRBV16 with TRBJ1-6; D is possibly TRBD1 (6 bases). V lost 0 bases to trimming and J lost 7 bases, with 10 bases between them. The germline CDR1 and CDR2 sequences are KGHSY and FQNENV. The CDR3 has 15 residues. The CDR3 nucleotides read TGTGCCAGCAGCCAATCAAGGGGGTTAAATTCACCCCTCCACTTT. Its protein product is CASSQSRGLNSPLHF.